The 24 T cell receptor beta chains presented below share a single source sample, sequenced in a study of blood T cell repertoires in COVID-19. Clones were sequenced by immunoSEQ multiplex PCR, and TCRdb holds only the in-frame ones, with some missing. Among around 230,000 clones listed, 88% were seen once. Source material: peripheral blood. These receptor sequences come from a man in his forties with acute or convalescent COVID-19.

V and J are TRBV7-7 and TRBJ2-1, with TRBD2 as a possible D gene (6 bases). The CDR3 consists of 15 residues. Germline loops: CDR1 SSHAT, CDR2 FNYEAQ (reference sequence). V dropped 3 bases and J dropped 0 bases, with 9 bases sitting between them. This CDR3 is CASSLGLSSYNEQFF. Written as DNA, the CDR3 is TGTGCCAGCAGCTTGGGACTCTCCTCCTACAATGAGCAGTTCTTC.

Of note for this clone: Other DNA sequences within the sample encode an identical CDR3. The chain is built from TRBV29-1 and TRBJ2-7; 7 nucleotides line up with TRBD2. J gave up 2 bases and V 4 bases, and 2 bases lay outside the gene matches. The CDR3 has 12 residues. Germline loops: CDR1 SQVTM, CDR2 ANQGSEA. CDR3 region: CSVGGGAYEQYF. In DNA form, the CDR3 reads TGCAGCGTTGGTGGGGGGGCCTACGAGCAGTACTTC.

CDR3 in amino acids: CASSLKARYGYTF. The CDR3 coding sequence is TGTGCCAGCAGTTTGAAGGCGCGGTATGGCTACACCTTC. This rearrangement joins TRBV6-2 or TRBV6-3 to TRBJ1-2; no firm D call. The CDR3 runs to 13 residues. Germline CDR1 reads MNHEY; CDR2 reads SVGEGT. The germline V and J ends were trimmed by 4 bases and 5 bases, with 11 bases remaining between them.

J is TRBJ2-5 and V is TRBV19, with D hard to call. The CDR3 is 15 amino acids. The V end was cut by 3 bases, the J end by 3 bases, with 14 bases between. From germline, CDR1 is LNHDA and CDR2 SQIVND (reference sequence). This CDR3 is CASSIAIALKETQYF. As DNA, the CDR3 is TGTGCCAGTAGTATTGCGATAGCCCTCAAAGAGACCCAGTACTTC.

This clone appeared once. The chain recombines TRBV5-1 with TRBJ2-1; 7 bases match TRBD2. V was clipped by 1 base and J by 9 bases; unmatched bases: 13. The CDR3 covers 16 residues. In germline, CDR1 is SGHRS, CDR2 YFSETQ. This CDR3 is CASSLSGEGTLSEQFF. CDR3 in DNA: TGCGCCAGCAGCTTGTCCGGGGAGGGAACTCTTAGTGAGCAGTTCTTC. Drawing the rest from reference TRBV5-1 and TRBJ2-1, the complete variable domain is KAGVTQTPRYLIKTRGQQVTLSCSPISGHRSVSWYQQTPGQGLQFLFEYFSETQRNKGNFPGRFSGRQFSNSRSEMNVSTLELGDSALYLCASSLSGEGTLSEQFFGPGTRLTVL.

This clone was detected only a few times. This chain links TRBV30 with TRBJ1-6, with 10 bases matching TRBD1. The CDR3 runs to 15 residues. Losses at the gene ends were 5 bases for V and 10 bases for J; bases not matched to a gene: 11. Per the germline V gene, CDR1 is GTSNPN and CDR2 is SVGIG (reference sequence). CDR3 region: CAWSWTGTGESPLHF. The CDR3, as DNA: TGTGCCTGGTCTTGGACCGGGACAGGGGAGTCACCCCTCCACTTT.

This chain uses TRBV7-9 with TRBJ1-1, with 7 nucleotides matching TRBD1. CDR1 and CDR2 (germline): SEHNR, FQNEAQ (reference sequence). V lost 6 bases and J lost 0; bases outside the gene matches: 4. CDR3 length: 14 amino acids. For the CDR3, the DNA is TGTGCCAGCAGGACGGGACAGATGAACACTGAAGCTTTCTTT. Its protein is CASRTGQMNTEAFF.

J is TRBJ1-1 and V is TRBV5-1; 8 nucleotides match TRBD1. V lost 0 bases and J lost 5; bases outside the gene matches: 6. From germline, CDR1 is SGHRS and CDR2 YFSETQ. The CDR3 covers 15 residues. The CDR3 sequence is CASSLVGRGQTEAFF. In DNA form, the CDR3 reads TGCGCCAGCAGCTTGGTCGGCAGGGGGCAAACTGAAGCTTTCTTT. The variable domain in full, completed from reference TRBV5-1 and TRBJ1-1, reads KAGVTQTPRYLIKTRGQQVTLSCSPISGHRSVSWYQQTPGQGLQFLFEYFSETQRNKGNFPGRFSGRQFSNSRSEMNVSTLELGDSALYLCASSLVGRGQTEAFFGQGTRLTVV.

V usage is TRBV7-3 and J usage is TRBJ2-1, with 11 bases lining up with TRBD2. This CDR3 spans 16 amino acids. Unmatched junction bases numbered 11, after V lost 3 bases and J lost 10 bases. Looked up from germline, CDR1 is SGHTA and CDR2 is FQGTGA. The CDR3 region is CASSFGLAGGVREQFF. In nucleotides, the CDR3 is TGTGCCAGCAGCTTCGGACTAGCGGGCGGAGTTCGGGAGCAGTTCTTC.

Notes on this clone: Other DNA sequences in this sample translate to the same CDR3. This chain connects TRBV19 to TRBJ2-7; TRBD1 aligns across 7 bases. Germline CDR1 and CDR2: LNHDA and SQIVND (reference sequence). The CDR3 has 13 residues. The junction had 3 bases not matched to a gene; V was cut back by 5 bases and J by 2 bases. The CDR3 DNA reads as TGTGCCAGTAGTCCGGGGACAGCCTACGAGCAGTACTTC. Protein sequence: CASSPGTAYEQYF. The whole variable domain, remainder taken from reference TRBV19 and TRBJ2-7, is DGGITQSPKYLFRKEGQNVTLSCEQNLNHDAMYWYRQDPGQGLRLIYYSQIVNDFQKGDIAEGYSVSREKKESFPLTVTSAQKNPTAFYLCASSPGTAYEQYFGPGTRLTVT.

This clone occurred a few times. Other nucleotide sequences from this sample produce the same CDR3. The CDR3 sequence is CASSRDRGQGQPQHF. As DNA, the CDR3 is TGTGCCAGTAGTCGAGACAGGGGGCAGGGGCAGCCCCAGCATTTT. The rearrangement uses TRBV19 and TRBJ1-5; 10 bases are shared with TRBD1. The CDR3 extends over 15 amino acids. CDR1 LNHDA and CDR2 SQIVND come from the germline V gene (reference sequence). J gave up 7 bases and V 5 bases, and 8 bases lay outside the gene matches. Together with reference TRBV19 and TRBJ1-5, the CDR3 gives the full variable domain: DGGITQSPKYLFRKEGQNVTLSCEQNLNHDAMYWYRQDPGQGLRLIYYSQIVNDFQKGDIAEGYSVSREKKESFPLTVTSAQKNPTAFYLCASSRDRGQGQPQHFGDGTRLSIL.

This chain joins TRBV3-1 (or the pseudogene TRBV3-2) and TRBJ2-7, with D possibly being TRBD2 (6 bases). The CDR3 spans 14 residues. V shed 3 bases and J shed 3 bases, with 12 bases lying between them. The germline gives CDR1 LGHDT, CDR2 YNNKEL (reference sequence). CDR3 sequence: CASSHLGTDYEQYF. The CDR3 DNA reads TGTGCCAGCAGCCACCTTGGGACTGACTACGAGCAGTACTTC.

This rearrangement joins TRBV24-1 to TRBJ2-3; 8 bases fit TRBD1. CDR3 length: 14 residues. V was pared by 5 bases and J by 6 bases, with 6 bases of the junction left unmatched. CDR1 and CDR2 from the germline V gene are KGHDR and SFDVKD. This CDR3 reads CATSVQGEADTQYF. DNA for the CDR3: TGTGCCACCAGTGTACAGGGGGAGGCGGATACGCAGTATTTT.

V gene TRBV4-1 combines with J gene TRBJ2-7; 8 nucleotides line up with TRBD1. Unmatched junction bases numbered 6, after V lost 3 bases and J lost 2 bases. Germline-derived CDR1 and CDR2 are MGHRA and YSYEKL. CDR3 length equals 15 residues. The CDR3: CASSQGTGNTYEQYF. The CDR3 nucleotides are TGCGCCAGCAGCCAGGGGACAGGAAATACCTACGAGCAGTACTTC.

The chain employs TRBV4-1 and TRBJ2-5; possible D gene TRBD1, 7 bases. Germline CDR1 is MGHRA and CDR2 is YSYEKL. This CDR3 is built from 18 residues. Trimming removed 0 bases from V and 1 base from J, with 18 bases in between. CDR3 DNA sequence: TGCGCCAGCAGCCAAGAAGGAGGGGGCTGGGGAGTCCAAGAGACCCAGTACTTC. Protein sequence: CASSQEGGGWGVQETQYF.

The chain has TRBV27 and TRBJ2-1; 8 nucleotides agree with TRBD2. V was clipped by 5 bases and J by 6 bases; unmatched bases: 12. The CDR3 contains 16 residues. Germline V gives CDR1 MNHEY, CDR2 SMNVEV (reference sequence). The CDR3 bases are TGTGCCAGCAGTCACCCTGAAGCGGGAGTGGGCAATGAGCAGTTCTTC. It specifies CASSHPEAGVGNEQFF.

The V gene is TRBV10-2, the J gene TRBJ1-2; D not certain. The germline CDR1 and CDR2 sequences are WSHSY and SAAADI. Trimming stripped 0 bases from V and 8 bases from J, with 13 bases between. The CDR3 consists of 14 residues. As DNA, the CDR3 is TGCGCCAGCAGTGAGTCGGTCCGCCTACTAGGCTACACCTTC. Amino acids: CASSESVRLLGYTF.

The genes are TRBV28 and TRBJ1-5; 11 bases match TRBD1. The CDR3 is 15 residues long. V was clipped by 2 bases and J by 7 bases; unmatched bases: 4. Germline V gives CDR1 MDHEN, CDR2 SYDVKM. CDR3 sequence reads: CASSLTGQGEQPQHF. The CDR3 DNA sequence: TGTGCCAGCAGTTTAACGGGACAGGGGGAGCAGCCCCAGCATTTT.

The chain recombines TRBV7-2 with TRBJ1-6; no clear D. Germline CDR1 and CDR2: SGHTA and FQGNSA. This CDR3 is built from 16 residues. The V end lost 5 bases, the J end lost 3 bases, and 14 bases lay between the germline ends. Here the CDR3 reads CASSQWSVSYNSPLHF. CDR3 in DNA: TGTGCCAGCAGCCAATGGAGCGTCAGCTATAATTCACCCCTCCACTTT.

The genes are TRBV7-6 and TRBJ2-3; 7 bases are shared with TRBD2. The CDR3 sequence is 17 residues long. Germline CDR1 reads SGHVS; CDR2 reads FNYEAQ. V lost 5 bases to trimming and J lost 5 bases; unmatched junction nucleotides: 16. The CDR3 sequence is CASSPRQWAGVLDTQYF. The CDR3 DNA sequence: TGTGCCAGCAGCCCCCGCCAGTGGGCGGGGGTTTTAGATACGCAGTATTTT.

CDR3 bases: TGCGCCAGCAGCCCCGCCCCGGGGTACAATGAGCAGTTCTTC. Translation gives CASSPAPGYNEQFF. The chain combines TRBV5-1 with TRBJ2-1, with a weak D call TRBD2 (5 bases). Per germline, CDR1 SGHRS and CDR2 YFSETQ. This CDR3 region has 14 residues. V gave up 4 bases and J gave up 4 bases, with 12 bases separating them.

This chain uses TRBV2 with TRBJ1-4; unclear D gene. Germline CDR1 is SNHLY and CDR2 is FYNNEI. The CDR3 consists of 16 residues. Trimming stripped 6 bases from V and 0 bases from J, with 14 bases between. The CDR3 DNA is TGTGCCAGCAGCCGAAATGACTTTTCAACTAATGAAAAACTGTTTTTT. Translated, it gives CASSRNDFSTNEKLFF.

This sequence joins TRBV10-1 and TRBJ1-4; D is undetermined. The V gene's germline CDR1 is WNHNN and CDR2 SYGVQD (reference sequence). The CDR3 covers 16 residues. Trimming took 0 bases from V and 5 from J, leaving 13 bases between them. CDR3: CASSESTREGNEKLFF. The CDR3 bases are TGCGCCAGCAGTGAGTCGACGAGGGAAGGGAATGAAAAACTGTTTTTT.

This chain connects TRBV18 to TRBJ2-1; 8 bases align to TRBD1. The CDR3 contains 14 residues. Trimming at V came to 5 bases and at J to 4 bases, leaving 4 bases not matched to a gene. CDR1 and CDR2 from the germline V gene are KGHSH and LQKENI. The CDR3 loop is CASSDRGKYNEQFF. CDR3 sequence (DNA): TGTGCCAGCTCAGACAGGGGAAAGTACAATGAGCAGTTCTTC.